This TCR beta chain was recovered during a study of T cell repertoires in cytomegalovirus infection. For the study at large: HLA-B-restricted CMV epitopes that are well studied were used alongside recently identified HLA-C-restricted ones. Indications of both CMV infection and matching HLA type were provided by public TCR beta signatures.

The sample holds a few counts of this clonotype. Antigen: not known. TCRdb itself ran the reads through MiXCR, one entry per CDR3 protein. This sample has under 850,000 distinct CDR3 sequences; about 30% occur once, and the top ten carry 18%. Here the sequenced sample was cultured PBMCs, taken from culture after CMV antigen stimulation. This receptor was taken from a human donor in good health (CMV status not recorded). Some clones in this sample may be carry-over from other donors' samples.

CDR3 sequence reads: CASSRRGTRAQETQYF. The CDR3 DNA follows: TGTGCCAGCAGCCGGCGCGGGACGCGAGCCCAAGAGACCCAGTACTTC. The V and J genes are TRBV7-9 and TRBJ2-5; perhaps TRBD2 as D (6 bases). In germline, CDR1 is SEHNR, CDR2 FQNEAQ (reference sequence). V was trimmed by 5 bases and J by 1 base, leaving 17 bases between them. There are 16 residues in the CDR3.